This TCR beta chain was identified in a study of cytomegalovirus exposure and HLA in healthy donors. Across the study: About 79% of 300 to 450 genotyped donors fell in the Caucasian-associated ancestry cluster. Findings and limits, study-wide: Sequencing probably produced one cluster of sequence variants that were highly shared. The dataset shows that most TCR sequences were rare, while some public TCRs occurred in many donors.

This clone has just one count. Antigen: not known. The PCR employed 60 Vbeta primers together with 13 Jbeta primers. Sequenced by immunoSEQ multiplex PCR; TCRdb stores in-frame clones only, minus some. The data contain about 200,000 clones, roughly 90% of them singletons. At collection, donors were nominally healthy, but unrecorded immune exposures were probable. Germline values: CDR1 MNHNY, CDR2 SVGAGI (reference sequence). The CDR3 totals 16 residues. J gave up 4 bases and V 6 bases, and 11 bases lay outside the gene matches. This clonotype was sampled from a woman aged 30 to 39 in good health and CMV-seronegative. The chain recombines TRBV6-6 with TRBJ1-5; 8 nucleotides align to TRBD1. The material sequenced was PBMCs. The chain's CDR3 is CASSLARGLGNQPQHF. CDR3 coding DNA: TGTGCCAGCAGCCTTGCCAGGGGGCTCGGGAATCAGCCCCAGCATTTT.